Presented here are 7 T cell receptor beta chains from one specimen sequenced in a study of early T cells in non-severe SARS-CoV-2 infection. TCRdb used MiXCR to reprocess the 5' RACE reads, holding one entry per CDR3 protein. The sample consists of around 26,000 distinct CDR3 sequences, 5.1% of them appearing once. Sequencing was done on a sample of whole blood. The receptor set was obtained from an adult who was a healthcare worker with PCR-confirmed SARS-CoV-2 infection or an uninfected control (not recorded which).

This clonotype has a count of ten or more. The V and J genes are TRBV20-1 and TRBJ1-6; D remains ambiguous. V lost 0 bases and J lost 3, with 18 bases in between. The CDR3 consists of 18 residues. The germline CDR1 and CDR2 sequences are DFQATT and SNEGSKA (reference sequence). CDR3 sequence: CSARDRMGLVDYNSPLHF. The CDR3 DNA follows: TGCAGTGCTAGAGATCGTATGGGTCTGGTGGACTATAATTCACCCCTCCACTTT.

This clonotype was seen many times. The gene calls are TRBV5-1 and TRBJ2-6; TRBD2 matches 9 bases. V was pared by 1 base and J by 0 bases, with 11 bases of the junction left unmatched. Germline-derived CDR1 and CDR2 are SGHRS and YFSETQ. CDR3 length: 20 amino acids. CDR3 nucleotide sequence: TGCGCCAGCAGCTTGAGCGGGGGGCCGCCACTGAACTCTGGGGCCAACGTCCTGACTTTC. It specifies CASSLSGGPPLNSGANVLTF.

This clonotype is medium-sized. The rearrangement joins TRBV20-1 to TRBJ1-6, with D unclear. The V gene lost 2 bases and the J gene lost 0 bases, with 8 bases spanning the gap. The germline V gene encodes CDR1 DFQATT and CDR2 SNEGSKA (reference sequence). This CDR3 is 15 amino acids long. The CDR3 region is CSARSGVSYNSPLHF. The DNA of the CDR3 is TGCAGTGCTAGAAGCGGAGTCTCCTATAATTCACCCCTCCACTTT.

As DNA, the CDR3 is TGCGCCAGCAGCCAAGACGCGTTCGGAGGCCGAGAGCAGTACTTC. It is translated as CASSQDAFGGREQYF. The V gene is TRBV4-3, the J gene TRBJ2-7, with D possibly being TRBD2 (5 bases). The CDR3 loop spans 15 amino acids. The germline V gene has CDR1 LGHNA and CDR2 YSLEER. V dropped 0 bases and J dropped 7 bases, with 16 bases sitting between them.

In its sample, this clonotype was seen a few times. V gene TRBV6-6 combines with J gene TRBJ2-3; no clear D. Trimming took 5 bases from V and 2 from J, leaving 5 bases between them. Germline CDR1 reads MNHNY; CDR2 reads SVGAGI (reference sequence). CDR3 size: 12 residues. The CDR3 DNA reads TGTGCCAGCAGTCCCACCACAGATACGCAGTATTTT. Amino acid sequence: CASSPTTDTQYF.

This clonotype was observed many times. This chain uses TRBV10-3 with TRBJ2-6; the D is unclear. Per germline, CDR1 ENHRY and CDR2 SYGVKD. The CDR3 extends over 14 amino acids. V was clipped by 6 bases and J by 0 bases, with 6 bases between them. Here the CDR3 DNA reads TGTGCCATCAGAGGCAGCTCTGGGGCCAACGTCCTGACTTTC. Amino acids: CAIRGSSGANVLTF.

V is TRBV27 and J is TRBJ1-2, with 10 nucleotides matching TRBD1. From germline, CDR1 is MNHEY and CDR2 SMNVEV (reference sequence). J lost 7 bases, V lost 5 bases, and 7 bases had no gene match. The CDR3 is made up of 14 amino acids. The CDR3 loop reads CASSPLGQGIGYTF. The CDR3 DNA sequence: TGTGCCAGCAGTCCCCTGGGACAGGGGATTGGCTACACCTTC.